This is a list of T cell receptor beta chains from one sample in a study of radiotherapy plus CTLA-4 blockade in lung cancer. The method was immunoSEQ multiplex PCR; TCRdb's version includes in-frame clones alone and lacks a portion of them. The table shows roughly 59,000 clones, with around three quarters occurring only once. The sequenced sample was peripheral blood, obtained from a patient treated with radiotherapy plus ipilimumab. Receptors were obtained from a human donor with non-small cell lung cancer whose response to radiotherapy plus ipilimumab could not be evaluated. CDR3s include the opening cysteine and the closing phenylalanine or tryptophan. Each record gives: J gene, V gene, CDR3 length, clone size, CDR3 protein. Clone size is stated in some rows and not others, as once, few, many or a class when expanded.

TRBJ2-1,TRBV9,17,once,CASSPGGAGINAGEQFF
TRBJ2-7,TRBV7-3,18,-,CASSLQKMTSLKPYEQYF
TRBJ2-7,TRBV7-9,15,-,CASSPYGTGVDEQYF
TRBJ1-6,TRBV10-1,16,many,CASSMTGKVYNSPLHF
TRBJ1-1,TRBV21-1,16,-,CASSTYMDNMNTEAFF
TRBJ1-5,TRBV19,15,-,CASSLDPNLVRPQHF
TRBJ2-7,TRBV19,15,-,CASSPPAGEGYEQYF
TRBJ2-7,TRBV11-2,14,-,CASSSTSGGYEQYF
-,TRBV19,15,-,CATSGLAGGVYEQYF
TRBJ2-1,TRBV5-1,15,few,CASRGLAGGHDEQFF
TRBJ2-1,TRBV2,17,-,CASSEAVTSGPYNEQFF
TRBJ2-3,TRBV5-1,16,-,CASSRTSGSETDTQYF
TRBJ1-1,TRBV5-8,13,-,CASSVRGTTEAFF
TRBJ1-6,TRBV18,16,-,CASSSRGGAYNSPLHF
TRBJ1-4,TRBV5-8,17,-,CASSHDPGSRTNEKLFF
TRBJ2-7,TRBV30,14,-,CAWSSGSGIYEQYF
TRBJ2-1,TRBV16,12,-,CASSQSGDTVFF
TRBJ2-5,TRBV2,12,-,CASMDRVETQYF
TRBJ1-5,TRBV19,17,-,CASSTRTGRSGNQPQHF
TRBJ1-2,TRBV19,14,few,CASSRGRDGEGYTF
TRBJ2-1,TRBV7-2,15,-,CASSFGGLSYNEQFF
TRBJ1-2,TRBV7-3,15,-,CASSLSGGQNYGYTF
TRBJ2-5,TRBV6-1,16,-,CASSAGREGLWETQYF
TRBJ2-3,TRBV2,12,few,CASSEDSYTQYF
TRBJ2-3,TRBV13,16,-,CASRSLWRAGGDTQYF
TRBJ1-2,TRBV25-1,13,-,CASSNRANYGYTF